This TCR beta chain comes out of a study of blood T cell repertoires in COVID-19. Study overall: Samples representing acute and convalescent COVID-19 were sourced from the United States, Italy and Spain. T cells, B-cell-depleted T cells, or PBMCs provided the cDNA or gDNA that served as material.

Trimming removed 5 bases from V and 2 bases from J; junction bases left unmatched: 7. CDR3 length: 15 residues. Germline CDR1 LNHDA, CDR2 SQIVND (reference sequence). Libraries were prepared by immunoSEQ multiplex PCR; TCRdb keeps only in-frame clonotypes and omits some of them. The data show 80,000 to 100,000 clones, with approximately 87% seen just once and roughly 21% held by the top ten. The TCR was taken from a human donor in a cohort sampled during active COVID-19. The J gene is TRBJ2-3, the V gene TRBV19; 7 bases match TRBD2. Sequenced sample: peripheral blood. This CDR3 is CASSAPREITDTQYF. The CDR3 DNA sequence: TGTGCCAGTAGTGCCCCGCGGGAGATCACAGATACGCAGTATTTT.